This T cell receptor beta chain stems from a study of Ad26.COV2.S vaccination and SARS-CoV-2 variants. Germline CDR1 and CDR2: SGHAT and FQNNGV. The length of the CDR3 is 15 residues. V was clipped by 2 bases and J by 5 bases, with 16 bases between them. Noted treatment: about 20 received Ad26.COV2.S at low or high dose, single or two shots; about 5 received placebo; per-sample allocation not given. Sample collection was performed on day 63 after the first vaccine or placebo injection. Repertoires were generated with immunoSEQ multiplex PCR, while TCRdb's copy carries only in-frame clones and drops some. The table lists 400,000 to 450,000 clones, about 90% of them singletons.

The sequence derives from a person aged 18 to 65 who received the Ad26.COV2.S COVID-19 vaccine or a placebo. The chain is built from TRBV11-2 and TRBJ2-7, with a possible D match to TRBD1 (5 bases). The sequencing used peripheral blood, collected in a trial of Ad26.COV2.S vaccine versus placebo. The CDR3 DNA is TGTGCCAGCAGCTTAATAATGGCTAAAGGGGACGAGCAGTACTTC. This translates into CASSLIMAKGDEQYF. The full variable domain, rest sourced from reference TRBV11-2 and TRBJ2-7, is EAGVAQSPRYKIIEKRQSVAFWCNPISGHATLYWYQQILGQGPKLLIQFQNNGVVDDSQLPKDRFSAERLKGVDSTLKIQPAKLEDSAVYLCASSLIMAKGDEQYFGPGTRLTVT.